This T cell receptor beta chain emerged from a study of T-cell memory formation after mild COVID-19. Whole-study findings and limits: Later expanders leaned toward CD4+, whereas clones contracting from day 15 to 85 were balanced CD4/CD8. Whether day 37 second-wave clones are SARS-CoV-2-specific was not confirmed.

The V gene's germline CDR1 is SGHNT and CDR2 YENEEA. CDR3 length: 14 residues. The V and J ends lost 5 bases and 4 bases respectively, with 13 bases between them. This clonotype was seen only a few times. Antigen: not known. TCRdb re-called the 5' RACE reads with MiXCR, one entry per CDR3 protein. The profile shows fewer than 550,000 distinct CDR3 sequences, 20% of them singletons. The clonotype originates from an adult woman who had mild COVID-19 (a few samples of this study predate the infection). Cell type and time point are not known. The source material was PBMCs or a T cell subset sorted from them (not recorded which). The chain has TRBV11-3 and TRBJ2-3; TRBD2 might be the D (6 bases). The CDR3 sequence is CASSTGRGADTQYF. The CDR3 region has the DNA TGTGCCAGCAGCACCGGGAGAGGGGCAGATACGCAGTATTTT.